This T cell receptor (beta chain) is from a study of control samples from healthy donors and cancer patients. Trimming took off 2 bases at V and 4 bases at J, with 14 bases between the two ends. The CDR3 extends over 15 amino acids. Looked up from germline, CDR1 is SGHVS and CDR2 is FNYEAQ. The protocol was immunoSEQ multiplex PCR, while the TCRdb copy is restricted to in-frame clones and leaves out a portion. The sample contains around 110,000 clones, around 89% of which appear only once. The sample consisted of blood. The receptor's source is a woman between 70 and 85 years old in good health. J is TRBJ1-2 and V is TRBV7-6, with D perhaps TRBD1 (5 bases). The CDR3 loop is CASSLSSGGTYGYTF. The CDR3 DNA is TGTGCCAGCAGCTTAAGCTCAGGAGGGACCTATGGCTACACCTTC.